The present T cell receptor (beta chain) was sequenced within a study of cytomegalovirus exposure and HLA in healthy donors. V lost 1 base and J 1 base, leaving 10 bases between the germline ends. Germline V CDR1 and CDR2: SEHNR, FQNEAQ (reference sequence). The CDR3 contains 15 residues. The study's findings and limits: The study put about 180 TCR beta chains on its list as cytomegalovirus-associated. The dataset shows that most TCR sequences were rare, while some public TCRs occurred in many donors. With later analysis, a missense DCLRE1C variant became linked to TCR beta V- and J-gene trimming.

This clone has only a few counts. Its antigen is not identified. Primers included in the PCR were 60 Vbeta and 13 Jbeta primers. Method: immunoSEQ multiplex PCR; TCRdb's copy keeps in-frame clones and lacks some. The table has approximately 85,000 clones, about 80% seen once; the top ten hold about a third. The sequenced material came from PBMCs. The rearrangement joins TRBV7-9 to TRBJ2-5, with a weak D call TRBD2 (5 bases). The sequence was collected from a man aged 45-60 years in good health and CMV-seropositive. In DNA form, the CDR3 reads TGTGCCAGCAGCTTAGGGGTGGACTTCCAAGAGACCCAGTACTTC. Translation: CASSLGVDFQETQYF.